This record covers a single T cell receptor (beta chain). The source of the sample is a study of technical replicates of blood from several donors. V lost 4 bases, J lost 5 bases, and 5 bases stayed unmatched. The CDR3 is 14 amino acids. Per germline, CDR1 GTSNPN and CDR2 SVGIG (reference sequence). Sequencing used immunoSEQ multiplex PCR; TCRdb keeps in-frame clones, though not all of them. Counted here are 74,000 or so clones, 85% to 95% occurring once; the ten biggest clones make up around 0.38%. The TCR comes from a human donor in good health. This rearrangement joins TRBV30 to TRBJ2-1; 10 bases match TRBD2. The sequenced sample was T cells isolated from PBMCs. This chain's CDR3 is CAWIGAGGNNEQFF. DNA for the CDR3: TGTGCCTGGATCGGAGCGGGAGGGAACAATGAGCAGTTCTTC.